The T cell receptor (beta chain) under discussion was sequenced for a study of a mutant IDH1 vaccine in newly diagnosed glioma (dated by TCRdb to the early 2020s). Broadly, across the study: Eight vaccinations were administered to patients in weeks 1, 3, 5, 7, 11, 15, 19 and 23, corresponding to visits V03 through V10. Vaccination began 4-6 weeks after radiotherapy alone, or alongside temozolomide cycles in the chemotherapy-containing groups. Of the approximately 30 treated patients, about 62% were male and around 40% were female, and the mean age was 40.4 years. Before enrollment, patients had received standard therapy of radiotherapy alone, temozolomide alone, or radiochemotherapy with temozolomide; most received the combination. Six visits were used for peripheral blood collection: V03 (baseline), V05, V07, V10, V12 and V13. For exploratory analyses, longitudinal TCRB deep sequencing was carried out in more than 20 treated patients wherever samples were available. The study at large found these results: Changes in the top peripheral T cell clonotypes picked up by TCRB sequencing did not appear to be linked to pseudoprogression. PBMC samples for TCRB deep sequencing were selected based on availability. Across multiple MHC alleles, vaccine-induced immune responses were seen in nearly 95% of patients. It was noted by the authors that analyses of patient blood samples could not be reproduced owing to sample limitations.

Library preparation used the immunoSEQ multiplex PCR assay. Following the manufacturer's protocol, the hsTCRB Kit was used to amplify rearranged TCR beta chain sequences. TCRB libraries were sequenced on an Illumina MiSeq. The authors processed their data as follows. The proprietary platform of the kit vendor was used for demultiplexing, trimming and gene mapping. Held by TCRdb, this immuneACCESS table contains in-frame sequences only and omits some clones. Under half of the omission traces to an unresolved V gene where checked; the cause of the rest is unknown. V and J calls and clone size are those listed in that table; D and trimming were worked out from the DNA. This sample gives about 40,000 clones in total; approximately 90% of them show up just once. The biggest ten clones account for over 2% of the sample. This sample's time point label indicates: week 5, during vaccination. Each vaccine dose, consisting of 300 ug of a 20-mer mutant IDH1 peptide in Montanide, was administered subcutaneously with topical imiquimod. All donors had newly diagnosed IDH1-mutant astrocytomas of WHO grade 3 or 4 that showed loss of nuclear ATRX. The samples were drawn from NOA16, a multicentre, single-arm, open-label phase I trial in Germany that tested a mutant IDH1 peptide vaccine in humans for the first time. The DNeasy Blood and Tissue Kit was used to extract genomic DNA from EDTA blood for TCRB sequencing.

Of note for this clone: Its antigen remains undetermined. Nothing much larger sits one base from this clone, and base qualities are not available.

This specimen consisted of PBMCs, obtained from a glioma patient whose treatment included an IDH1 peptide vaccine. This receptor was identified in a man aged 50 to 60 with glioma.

The CDR3 reads as follows: CASSLGAMYLSEQFF. The DNA is TGTGCCAGCAGCCTGGGGGCCATGTACCTCAGTGAGCAGTTCTTC. The rearrangement joined TRBV7-2 to TRBJ2-1; a tentative D call is TRBD1 (6 bases match). V gives up 5 bases and J gives up 9 bases, and the segment between their germline ends measures 20 bases. Based on the germline V gene, the CDR1 and CDR2 sequences are SGHTA and FQGNSA. Taken from cysteine to phenylalanine, the CDR3 has 15 residues. CDR3 DNA only is kept here, 45 bases in frame from base 1.